The rows below give T cell receptor beta chains drawn from one sample of a study of T cell responses to AZD1222 COVID-19 vaccine. Here immunoSEQ multiplex PCR was the method, and the copy in TCRdb shows in-frame clones only, minus some. The table includes about 190,000 clones, more than 75% detected once. This specimen consisted of peripheral blood, obtained on day 0 of AZD1222 vaccination. The receptor set was obtained from an adult in good health. CDR3s include the opening cysteine and the closing phenylalanine or tryptophan.

V gene	J gene	CDR3 protein
TRBV24-1	TRBJ2-7	CATSDGTGIRSARSYEQYF
TRBV29-1	TRBJ1-1	CSVGDYIAAFF
TRBV7-8	TRBJ2-7	CASSPKRPGHSDSYEQYF
TRBV7-3	TRBJ1-2	CASSSMNPSQGDGYTF
TRBV11-2	TRBJ1-6	CASSLATGLRTPLHF
TRBV7-9	TRBJ2-1	CASSLAAEGQFF
TRBV5-1	TRBJ2-5	CASSLEPAGGPKTQYF
TRBV25-1	TRBJ2-7	CASMVGDEQYF
TRBV7-3	TRBJ2-1	CASSPRNGEQFF
TRBV7-2	TRBJ2-3	CASSFETPGTDTQYF
TRBV28	TRBJ2-5	CASSFGQGAGETQYF
TRBV12-2	TRBJ2-3	CASRSGTSGSTDTQYF
TRBV5-1	TRBJ2-1	CASSLRRDEQFF
TRBV27	TRBJ1-2	CASGLPGTSYGYTF
TRBV3-1/TRBV3-2	TRBJ1-6	CASSDGWQGNNSPLHF
TRBV2	TRBJ1-1	CASSRAHLGTSIEAFF
TRBV7-3	TRBJ2-7	CASSAQVGEQYF
TRBV2	TRBJ2-1	CASSAVAGDNEQFF
TRBV5-4	TRBJ1-1	CASTETGEVASTEAFF
TRBV25-1	TRBJ1-3	CASSDAGASGNTIYF
TRBV2	TRBJ2-3	CASNGGVGDTQYF
TRBV19	TRBJ1-5	CASSIAGPQHF
TRBV6-2/TRBV6-3	TRBJ1-2	CASSYQGRYGYTF
TRBV29-1	TRBJ1-1	CSVCSPETNTEAFF
TRBV19	TRBJ1-2	CASIPNRGPNYGYTF
TRBV19	TRBJ2-1	CASSPIGSTYNEQFF
TRBV28	TRBJ1-5	CASSFGQSNQPQHF
TRBV6-1	TRBJ2-1	CASSQGTVSSYNEQFF
TRBV5-1	TRBJ1-4	CASSFAGATNEKLFF
TRBV24-1	TRBJ1-1	CATSDSRQGGGTEAFF
TRBV5-8	TRBJ1-6	CASNQDRPSNSPLHF
TRBV12-5	TRBJ2-1	CASGSPLGGDFYNEQFF
TRBV5-1	TRBJ1-2	CASSLGNLGLSYGYTF
TRBV5-1	TRBJ2-1	CASSLVSGQGAYEQFF
TRBV13	TRBJ2-3	CASSAGTPAPDTQYF
TRBV27	TRBJ1-2	CASRPSRVFSGGYTF
TRBV6-2/TRBV6-3	TRBJ2-7	CASSFSDKPYEQYF
TRBV28	TRBJ2-1	CASSSGTRLTHRSYNEQFF
TRBV6-2/TRBV6-3	TRBJ1-5	CASSYLSGNQPQHF
TRBV5-5	TRBJ2-7	CASSGPGTVTYEQYF
TRBV12-3/TRBV12-4	TRBJ2-7	CASCWTSGSQQYF
TRBV7-2	TRBJ1-2	CASSLALGRDYGYTF
TRBV5-4	TRBJ2-7	CASSPKGGRWDEQYF
TRBV19	TRBJ2-1	CASRVRDRGGNEQFF
TRBV27	TRBJ2-1	CASRPTTPGTPNEQFF
TRBV7-2	TRBJ2-7	CASSPGQGRSVEQYF
TRBV7-6	TRBJ2-7	CASSLEAGPGASYEQYF
TRBV7-9	TRBJ1-4	CASSFLRAPEKLFF
TRBV4-1	TRBJ1-4	CASSPQTGPNEKLFF
TRBV7-2	TRBJ2-7	CASSLSFGTGNYEQYF
TRBV6-5	TRBJ1-2	CASIPGAGYGYTF
TRBV14	TRBJ2-7	CASSHNIFYEQYF
TRBV7-3	TRBJ1-1	CASSLIPVRNTEAFF
TRBV13	TRBJ2-3	CASSSRLAGGTHTQYF
TRBV9	TRBJ2-3	CASSGSGGAGDFVDTQYF